The rows below give T cell receptor beta chains drawn from one sample of a study of shared clonotypes between healthy human individuals. The repertoire was sequenced with immunoSEQ multiplex PCR; TCRdb's copy has only in-frame clones and lacks some. The sample lists about 1.1 million clones; approximately 80% were seen once. Sequencing was performed on memory CD4+ T cells from PBMCs. Every receptor here comes from a man aged 18 to 29 in good health. Some clones in this sample may be carry-over from other donors' samples. The CDR3 runs from the conserved cysteine through the conserved F or W. Fields, in order: V gene, clone size, D gene, CDR3 length, J gene, CDR3 protein, CDR3 DNA. The D gene is left open where the match is weak. Not every row has a clone size; where given, it reads once, few, many or a size class.

v_gene: TRBV10-3; abundance: NA; d_gene: NA; len: 11; j_gene: TRBJ2-2; CDR3aa: CAIRGTGELFF; CDR3nt: TGTGCCATCAGGGGCACCGGGGAGCTGTTTTTT
v_gene: TRBV28; abundance: NA; d_gene: TRBD1; len: 18; j_gene: TRBJ2-3; CDR3aa: CASSLPPPGQGYSDTQYF; CDR3nt: TGTGCCAGCAGTTTACCCCCCCCGGGACAGGGGTATTCCGATACGCAGTATTTT
v_gene: TRBV7-2; abundance: NA; d_gene: TRBD2; len: 14; j_gene: TRBJ2-7; CDR3aa: CASSLGLAGVGQYF; CDR3nt: TGTGCCAGCAGCTTAGGCCTAGCGGGGGTCGGGCAGTACTTC
v_gene: TRBV29-1; abundance: NA; d_gene: NA; len: 14; j_gene: TRBJ1-1; CDR3aa: CSVDGSQLNTEAFF; CDR3nt: TGCAGCGTTGATGGCAGCCAATTGAACACTGAAGCTTTCTTT
v_gene: TRBV9; abundance: NA; d_gene: TRBD1; len: 17; j_gene: TRBJ2-5; CDR3aa: CASSGPGQGRIQETQYF; CDR3nt: TGTGCCAGCAGCGGACCGGGACAGGGACGGATCCAAGAGACCCAGTACTTC
v_gene: TRBV7-9; abundance: NA; d_gene: TRBD2; len: 17; j_gene: TRBJ2-5; CDR3aa: CASSPRTRTSGRKTQYF; CDR3nt: TGTGCCAGCAGTCCGCGAACACGGACTAGCGGGAGAAAGACCCAGTACTTC
v_gene: TRBV7-3; abundance: NA; d_gene: TRBD2; len: 14; j_gene: TRBJ2-1; CDR3aa: CASSLGTSGNEQFF; CDR3nt: TGTGCCAGCAGCTTAGGGACTAGCGGAAATGAGCAGTTCTTC
v_gene: TRBV5-4; abundance: NA; d_gene: NA; len: 15; j_gene: TRBJ2-2; CDR3aa: CASSLRQGDTGELFF; CDR3nt: TGTGCCAGCAGCTTGCGCCAGGGCGACACCGGGGAGCTGTTTTTT
v_gene: TRBV10-1; abundance: NA; d_gene: TRBD2; len: 16; j_gene: TRBJ2-1; CDR3aa: CASSEYSGRAYNEQFF; CDR3nt: TGCGCCAGCAGTGAGTATAGCGGGAGGGCCTACAATGAGCAGTTCTTC
v_gene: TRBV14; abundance: few; d_gene: TRBD2; len: 16; j_gene: TRBJ2-2; CDR3aa: CASSPAGLAGGGELSF; CDR3nt: TGTGCCAGCAGCCCGGCGGGACTAGCGGGAGGCGGGGAGCTGTCTTTT
v_gene: TRBV2; abundance: NA; d_gene: NA; len: 11; j_gene: TRBJ2-1; CDR3aa: CASSVLDEQFF; CDR3nt: TGTGCCAGCAGTGTGCTGGACGAGCAGTTCTTC
v_gene: TRBV14; abundance: NA; d_gene: TRBD2; len: 16; j_gene: TRBJ2-1; CDR3aa: CASSQETSGRYNEQFF; CDR3nt: TGTGCCAGCAGCCAAGAGACTAGCGGGCGCTACAATGAGCAGTTCTTC
v_gene: TRBV2; abundance: NA; d_gene: NA; len: 11; j_gene: TRBJ1-2; CDR3aa: CASSLQGGYTF; CDR3nt: TGTGCCAGCAGTCTACAGGGCGGCTACACCTTC
v_gene: TRBV5-6; abundance: NA; d_gene: NA; len: 15; j_gene: TRBJ2-1; CDR3aa: CASSLMSTSYNEQFF; CDR3nt: TGTGCCAGCAGCTTGATGTCAACTTCCTACAATGAGCAGTTCTTC
v_gene: TRBV7-2; abundance: few; d_gene: NA; len: 14; j_gene: TRBJ2-5; CDR3aa: CASSLDRASETQYF; CDR3nt: TGTGCCAGCAGCTTAGATAGGGCTTCGGAGACCCAGTACTTC
v_gene: TRBV2; abundance: NA; d_gene: TRBD1; len: 14; j_gene: TRBJ1-4; CDR3aa: CASSADRVNEKLFF; CDR3nt: TGTGCCAGCAGTGCGGACAGGGTTAATGAAAAACTGTTTTTT
v_gene: TRBV7-9; abundance: NA; d_gene: NA; len: 15; j_gene: TRBJ1-1; CDR3aa: CASSLDSSGPGEAFF; CDR3nt: TGTGCCAGCAGCTTAGATTCGTCCGGACCAGGCGAAGCTTTCTTT
v_gene: TRBV6-1; abundance: NA; d_gene: TRBD2; len: 13; j_gene: TRBJ2-5; CDR3aa: CASRESGRETQYF; CDR3nt: TGTGCCAGCAGAGAGAGCGGGAGAGAGACCCAGTACTTC
v_gene: TRBV28; abundance: few; d_gene: NA; len: 14; j_gene: TRBJ1-5; CDR3aa: CASSSRDPNQPQHF; CDR3nt: TGTGCCAGCAGTTCCCGGGACCCAAATCAGCCCCAGCATTTT
v_gene: TRBV11-3; abundance: once; d_gene: NA; len: 11; j_gene: TRBJ2-1; CDR3aa: CASSSRDEQFF; CDR3nt: TGTGCCAGCAGCTCGAGAGATGAGCAGTTCTTC
v_gene: TRBV19; abundance: NA; d_gene: NA; len: 14; j_gene: TRBJ2-2; CDR3aa: CASSWAGLTGELFF; CDR3nt: TGTGCCAGTAGTTGGGCGGGCTTGACCGGGGAGCTGTTTTTT
v_gene: TRBV29-1; abundance: NA; d_gene: TRBD2; len: 13; j_gene: TRBJ2-3; CDR3aa: CSVGTSGTDTQYF; CDR3nt: TGCAGCGTGGGGACTAGCGGCACAGATACGCAGTATTTT
v_gene: TRBV28; abundance: NA; d_gene: NA; len: 14; j_gene: TRBJ1-5; CDR3aa: CASRATGVREPQHF; CDR3nt: TGTGCCAGCAGGGCCACCGGGGTTAGAGAGCCCCAGCATTTT
v_gene: TRBV5-1; abundance: NA; d_gene: TRBD1; len: 14; j_gene: TRBJ2-5; CDR3aa: CASSLGQGEETQYF; CDR3nt: TGCGCCAGCAGCTTGGGTCAGGGGGAAGAGACCCAGTACTTC
v_gene: TRBV6-6; abundance: few; d_gene: NA; len: 11; j_gene: TRBJ1-1; CDR3aa: CAGRTATEAFF; CDR3nt: TGTGCCGGCCGGACAGCGACTGAAGCTTTCTTT
v_gene: TRBV4-1; abundance: NA; d_gene: TRBD2; len: 15; j_gene: TRBJ2-5; CDR3aa: CASSQVGTREETQYF; CDR3nt: TGCGCCAGCAGCCAAGTCGGGACTAGGGAAGAGACCCAGTACTTC
v_gene: TRBV6-1; abundance: NA; d_gene: TRBD2; len: 15; j_gene: TRBJ2-5; CDR3aa: CASLGGLAGQETQYF; CDR3nt: TGTGCCAGCCTCGGCGGACTAGCGGGGCAAGAGACCCAGTACTTC
v_gene: TRBV5-1; abundance: NA; d_gene: TRBD2; len: 18; j_gene: TRBJ2-2; CDR3aa: CASSPSLGGASTTGELFF; CDR3nt: TGCGCCAGCAGCCCCTCTCTGGGAGGGGCCTCGACCACCGGGGAGCTGTTTTTT
v_gene: TRBV6-4; abundance: few; d_gene: NA; len: 13; j_gene: TRBJ2-7; CDR3aa: CASSFPGVHEQYF; CDR3nt: TGTGCCAGCAGCTTTCCAGGGGTCCACGAGCAGTACTTC
v_gene: TRBV28; abundance: NA; d_gene: NA; len: 13; j_gene: TRBJ1-1; CDR3aa: CASTLGGAGEAFF; CDR3nt: TGTGCCAGCACCCTGGGGGGGGCAGGTGAAGCTTTCTTT
v_gene: TRBV9; abundance: NA; d_gene: NA; len: 14; j_gene: TRBJ1-4; CDR3aa: CASRQGLTNEKLFF; CDR3nt: TGTGCCAGCAGGCAGGGACTGACGAATGAAAAACTGTTTTTT
v_gene: TRBV7-2; abundance: NA; d_gene: NA; len: 15; j_gene: TRBJ2-7; CDR3aa: CASSYLQGSGYEQYF; CDR3nt: TGTGCCAGCAGCTACTTACAGGGGAGCGGGTACGAGCAGTACTTC
v_gene: TRBV7-9; abundance: NA; d_gene: NA; len: 14; j_gene: TRBJ1-1; CDR3aa: CASSQQVLATEAFF; CDR3nt: TGTGCCAGCAGTCAGCAGGTTCTGGCCACTGAAGCTTTCTTT
v_gene: TRBV2; abundance: NA; d_gene: NA; len: 16; j_gene: TRBJ2-3; CDR3aa: CANSVEGRRSTDTQYF; CDR3nt: TGTGCCAACTCCGTAGAGGGACGACGAAGCACAGATACGCAGTATTTT
v_gene: TRBV7-9; abundance: NA; d_gene: TRBD2; len: 16; j_gene: TRBJ2-1; CDR3aa: CASSLALAGVVGEQFF; CDR3nt: TGTGCCAGCAGCTTAGCGTTAGCGGGAGTGGTAGGGGAGCAGTTCTTC
v_gene: TRBV7-2; abundance: NA; d_gene: TRBD2; len: 14; j_gene: TRBJ2-7; CDR3aa: CASSLALTGGEQYF; CDR3nt: TGTGCCAGCAGCTTAGCGCTTACGGGGGGCGAGCAGTACTTC
v_gene: TRBV29-1; abundance: NA; d_gene: NA; len: 13; j_gene: TRBJ2-6; CDR3aa: CSVSSIGANVLTF; CDR3nt: TGCAGCGTTTCTTCCATCGGGGCCAACGTCCTGACTTTC
v_gene: TRBV11-3; abundance: NA; d_gene: NA; len: 16; j_gene: TRBJ2-1; CDR3aa: CASSLVAASSYNEQFF; CDR3nt: TGTGCCAGCAGCTTAGTAGCAGCGAGCTCCTACAATGAGCAGTTCTTC